The present T cell receptor beta chain was sequenced within a study of blood T cell repertoires in COVID-19. The overall study: The samples span acute and convalescent COVID-19 from the United States, Italy and Spain. The cDNA or gDNA used as material had been derived from T cells, B-cell-depleted T cells, or PBMCs.

The V end lost 1 base, the J end lost 4 bases, and 13 bases lay between the germline ends. The V gene's germline CDR1 is LGHNA and CDR2 YNFKEQ. This CDR3 is built from 15 residues. This clone has just a few counts. Original processing methods: Scientists estimated how many nucleated cells there were by amplifying reference gene primers. Libraries were prepared by immunoSEQ multiplex PCR; TCRdb keeps only in-frame clonotypes and omits some of them. The DNA was the basis for D and trimming; V, J and clone size are from that table. Of roughly 91,000 clones listed, around 80% are singletons. Specimen: peripheral blood. The sequence derives from a man aged 70 or older with acute or convalescent COVID-19. The rearrangement uses TRBV4-2 and TRBJ1-2; D is perhaps TRBD1 (5 bases). The CDR3 bases are TGTGCCAGCAGCCAAGGTGACAGTCTCTTCTATGGCTACACCTTC. Amino acid sequence: CASSQGDSLFYGYTF.